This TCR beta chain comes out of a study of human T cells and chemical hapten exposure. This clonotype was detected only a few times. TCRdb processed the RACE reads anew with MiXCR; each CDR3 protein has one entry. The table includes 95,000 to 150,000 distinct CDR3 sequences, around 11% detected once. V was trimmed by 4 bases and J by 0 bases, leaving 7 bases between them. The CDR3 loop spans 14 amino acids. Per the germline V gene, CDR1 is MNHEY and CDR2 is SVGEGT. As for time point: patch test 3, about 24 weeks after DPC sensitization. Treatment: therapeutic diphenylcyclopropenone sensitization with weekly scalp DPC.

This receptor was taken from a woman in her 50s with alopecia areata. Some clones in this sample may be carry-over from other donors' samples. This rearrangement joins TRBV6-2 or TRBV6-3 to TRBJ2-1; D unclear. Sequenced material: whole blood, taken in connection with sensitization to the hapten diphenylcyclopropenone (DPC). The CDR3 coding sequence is TGTGCCAGCAGTTTCCTGGCCTCCTACAATGAGCAGTTCTTC. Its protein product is CASSFLASYNEQFF.